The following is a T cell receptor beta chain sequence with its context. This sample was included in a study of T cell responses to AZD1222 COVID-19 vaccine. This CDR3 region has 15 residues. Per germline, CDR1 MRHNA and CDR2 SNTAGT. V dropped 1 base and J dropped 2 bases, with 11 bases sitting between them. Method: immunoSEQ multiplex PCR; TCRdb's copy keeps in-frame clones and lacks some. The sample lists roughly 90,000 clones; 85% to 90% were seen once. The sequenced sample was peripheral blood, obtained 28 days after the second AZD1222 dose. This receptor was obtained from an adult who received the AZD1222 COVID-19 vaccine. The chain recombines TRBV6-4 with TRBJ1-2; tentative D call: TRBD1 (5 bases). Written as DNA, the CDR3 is TGTGCCAGCAGTGACTACCGGGACGGAAACTATGGCTACACCTTC. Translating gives CASSDYRDGNYGYTF.